This T cell receptor beta chain was recorded in a study of control samples from healthy donors and cancer patients. The protocol was immunoSEQ multiplex PCR, while the TCRdb copy is restricted to in-frame clones and leaves out a portion. The data show 150,000 or so clones, with around nine tenths seen just once and roughly 1.7% held by the top ten. Germline values: CDR1 LGHDT, CDR2 YNNKEL (reference sequence). V lost 4 bases, J lost 0 bases, and 4 bases stayed unmatched. This CDR3 contains 15 residues. The material sequenced was blood. The sequence was collected from a man aged 18 to 35 in good health. The chain couples TRBV3-1 (or the pseudogene TRBV3-2) to TRBJ1-1; TRBD1 agrees at 8 bases. CDR3 protein: CASSRPTGVNTEAFF. CDR3 DNA: TGTGCCAGCAGCCGCCCGACAGGGGTGAACACTGAAGCTTTCTTT.